This TCR beta chain is from a study of radiotherapy plus CTLA-4 blockade in lung cancer. TCRdb keeps only in-frame clones here, not all; method: immunoSEQ multiplex PCR. The sample carries tens of thousands of clones, around 74% recorded once. The study, taken as a whole, reports: Radiotherapy plus ipilimumab was followed by expansion in blood of tumor-derived TCR clones.

A note on this clone: The antigen is undetermined.

Germline V gene data show CDR1 as SEHNR and CDR2 as FQNEAQ (reference sequence). V was clipped by 5 bases and J by 6 bases, with 17 bases between them. The CDR3 spans 14 residues. The clonotype originates from a human donor with non-small cell lung cancer whose response to radiotherapy plus ipilimumab could not be evaluated. The chain couples TRBV7-9 to TRBJ2-7; perhaps TRBD2 as D (5 bases). The sequences come from peripheral blood, collected from a patient treated with radiotherapy plus ipilimumab. The CDR3 nucleotides are TGTGCCAGCAGCCCTGAAGGACTCTCTCGCGAGCAGTACTTC. As protein: CASSPEGLSREQYF.